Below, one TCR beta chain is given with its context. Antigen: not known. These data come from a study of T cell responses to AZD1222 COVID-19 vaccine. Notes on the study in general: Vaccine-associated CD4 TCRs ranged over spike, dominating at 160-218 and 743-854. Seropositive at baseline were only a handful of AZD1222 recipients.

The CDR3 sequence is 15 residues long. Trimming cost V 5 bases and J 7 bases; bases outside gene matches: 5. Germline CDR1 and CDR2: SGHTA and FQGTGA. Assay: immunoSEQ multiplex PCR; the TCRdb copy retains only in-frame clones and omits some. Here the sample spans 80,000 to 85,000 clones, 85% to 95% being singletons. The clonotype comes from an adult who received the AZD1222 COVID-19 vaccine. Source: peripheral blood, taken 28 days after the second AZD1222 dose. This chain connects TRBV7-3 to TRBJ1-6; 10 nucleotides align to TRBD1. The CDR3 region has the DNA TGTGCCAGCAGCCGACAGGGGGCCCAAAATTCACCCCTCCACTTT. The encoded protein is CASSRQGAQNSPLHF.